These 28 T cell receptor beta chains originate from one sample sequenced in a study of PD-1 blockade in mismatch repair-deficient tumors. Profiling relied on immunoSEQ multiplex PCR, and the TCRdb table lists in-frame clones only, not all of them. The table lists around 130,000 clones, 88% of them singletons. The sample was peripheral blood, taken almost 74 weeks after starting pembrolizumab. The receptor set was obtained from an adult with mismatch repair-deficient cancer.

This sequence joins TRBV13 and TRBJ2-2, with D possibly TRBD1 on 5 matching bases. CDR1 is PRHDT and CDR2 is FYEKMQ in the germline V gene (reference sequence). V was trimmed by 2 bases and J by 3 bases, leaving 10 bases between them. The CDR3 sequence is 15 residues long. The CDR3 DNA follows: TGTGCCAGCAGCTTATGGACACTCCACACCGGGGAGCTGTTTTTT. It yields the protein CASSLWTLHTGELFF. Together with reference TRBV13 and TRBJ2-2, the CDR3 gives the full variable domain: AAGVIQSPRHLIKEKRETATLKCYPIPRHDTVYWYQQGPGQDPQFLISFYEKMQSDKGSIPDRFSAQQFSDYHSELNMSSLELGDSALYFCASSLWTLHTGELFFGEGSRLTVL.

This clone was recorded only once. The chain carries TRBV4-1 and TRBJ2-1, with 9 bases fitting TRBD2. The V gene end was trimmed by 0 bases and the J gene end by 6 bases; junction bases not matched to a gene: 3. This CDR3 region has 15 residues. Germline loops: CDR1 MGHRA, CDR2 YSYEKL. The CDR3 spells CASSQDSAGGNEQFF. The CDR3 region has the DNA TGCGCCAGCAGCCAAGATTCAGCGGGAGGCAATGAGCAGTTCTTC.

The V gene is TRBV5-6, the J gene TRBJ2-2, with D possibly matching TRBD1 (5 bases). This CDR3 contains 11 residues. From germline, CDR1 is SGHDT and CDR2 YYEEEE. The V end was cut by 2 bases, the J end by 13 bases, with 9 bases between. CDR3 region: CASSFGQRLFF. The CDR3 DNA sequence: TGTGCCAGCAGCTTTGGACAACGGCTGTTTTTT.

V is TRBV19 and J is TRBJ1-5; TRBD1 matches 10 bases. Germline CDR1 LNHDA, CDR2 SQIVND (reference sequence). This CDR3 region has 16 residues. Losses at the gene ends were 0 bases for V and 7 bases for J; bases not matched to a gene: 6. This chain's CDR3 is CASSIDGDRGYQPQHF. Here the CDR3 DNA reads TGTGCCAGTAGTATAGATGGGGACAGGGGATACCAGCCCCAGCATTTT.

As for this clone: It differs at one base from a far larger clone, so likely a read error. The V gene is TRBV2, the J gene TRBJ2-6; D ambiguous. Germline-derived CDR1 and CDR2 are SNHLY and FYNNEI. The CDR3 spans 14 residues. With 3 bases removed from V and 0 bases from J, the gap between germline ends came to 3 bases. CDR3 sequence: CASSDGSGANVLTF. The CDR3 coding sequence is TGTGCCAGCAGTGACGGCTCTGGGGCCAACGTCCTGACTTTC.

V and J are TRBV19 and TRBJ1-2; possibly TRBD1 for D (5 bases). Germline CDR1 LNHDA, CDR2 SQIVND (reference sequence). Trimming took off 5 bases at V and 0 bases at J, with 13 bases between the two ends. The CDR3 length is 15 residues. CDR3: CASSSQQVTNYGYTF. The CDR3 DNA is TGTGCCAGTAGTTCGCAACAGGTTACTAACTATGGCTACACCTTC.

This chain connects TRBV11-2 to TRBJ2-7, with 8 bases fitting TRBD1. Germline trimming cut 4 bases from V and 6 bases from J; bases unmatched to any gene: 14. The CDR3 runs 16 residues. In germline, CDR1 is SGHAT, CDR2 FQNNGV. The CDR3 region is CASSSFGQGGSGEQYF. CDR3 DNA: TGTGCCAGCAGCTCCTTCGGACAGGGAGGAAGCGGCGAGCAGTACTTC.

The V call is TRBV19, the J call TRBJ2-3; no definite D call. Germline assignment: CDR1 LNHDA and CDR2 SQIVND (reference sequence). The CDR3 spans 14 residues. CDR3 loop: CPHKTGLDTDTQYF. The CDR3 bases are TGTCCACATAAGACCGGCCTGGACACAGATACGCAGTATTTT.

The genes are TRBV19 and TRBJ2-1; TRBD2 aligns across 13 bases. Trimming removed 1 base from V and 6 bases from J; junction bases left unmatched: 3. Germline assignment: CDR1 LNHDA and CDR2 SQIVND (reference sequence). This CDR3 spans 16 amino acids. This chain's CDR3 is CASSIGTSGGGNEQFF. As DNA, the CDR3 is TGTGCCAGTAGTATAGGCACTAGCGGGGGGGGCAATGAGCAGTTCTTC.

This chain uses TRBV28 with TRBJ2-7; 7 bases agree with TRBD1. The CDR3 spans 13 residues. CDR1 and CDR2 (germline): MDHEN, SYDVKM. J lost 5 bases, V lost 7 bases, and 8 bases had no gene match. The CDR3 here is CASTPTGVHEQYF. CDR3 nucleotides: TGTGCCAGCACCCCTACAGGGGTCCACGAGCAGTACTTC.

This rearrangement joins TRBV5-6 to TRBJ2-7, with 7 bases aligning to TRBD1. This CDR3 is 16 amino acids long. J gave up 2 bases and V 2 bases, and 10 bases lay outside the gene matches. The germline gives CDR1 SGHDT, CDR2 YYEEEE. The DNA of the CDR3 is TGTGCCAGCAGCTTCCGCGTGGGGACAGCGCCCTACGAGCAGTACTTC. It is translated as CASSFRVGTAPYEQYF. Together with reference TRBV5-6 and TRBJ2-7, the CDR3 gives the full variable domain: DAGVTQSPTHLIKTRGQQVTLRCSPKSGHDTVSWYQQALGQGPQFIFQYYEEEERQRGNFPDRFSGHQFPNYSSELNVNALLLGDSALYLCASSFRVGTAPYEQYFGPGTRLTVT.

CDR3 sequence reads: CASSDGDYNEQFF. The DNA for the CDR3 is TGTGCCAGCAGTGACGGCGACTACAATGAGCAGTTCTTC. The V gene is TRBV25-1, the J gene TRBJ2-1; D is ambiguous. Germline V CDR1 and CDR2: MGHDK, SYGVNS. This CDR3 spans 13 amino acids. The V end was cut by 3 bases, the J end by 3 bases, with 6 bases between.

This chain links TRBV4-1 with TRBJ2-4; 8 bases agree with TRBD2. This CDR3 spans 16 amino acids. V was pared by 4 bases and J by 2 bases, with 7 bases of the junction left unmatched. Germline-derived CDR1 and CDR2 are MGHRA and YSYEKL. The CDR3 nucleotides read TGCGCCAGCAGCCCCAGCGGGAGTGGGCCCAAAAACATTCAGTACTTC. It specifies CASSPSGSGPKNIQYF.

V is TRBV4-3 and J is TRBJ2-1; 10 bases fit TRBD2. With V trimmed by 1 base and J by 7 bases, 4 bases remained unmatched. Germline values: CDR1 LGHNA, CDR2 YSLEER. The length of the CDR3 is 15 residues. The DNA of the CDR3 is TGCGCCAGCAGCCAAGTTTGGACTAGCGGTAATGAGCAGTTCTTC. Protein product: CASSQVWTSGNEQFF.

The chain is built from TRBV27 and TRBJ1-2; 7 bases fit TRBD1. Unmatched junction bases numbered 4, after V lost 6 bases and J lost 3 bases. Germline CDR1 reads MNHEY; CDR2 reads SMNVEV (reference sequence). There are 13 residues in the CDR3. Here the CDR3 DNA reads TGTGCCAGCAGCCATGACAGGGACTATGGCTACACCTTC. Encoded protein: CASSHDRDYGYTF.

In this sample, this clone turned up once. The CDR3 is CATSRDGGLAITSQETQYF. The CDR3 DNA follows: TGTGCCACCAGCAGAGATGGGGGACTAGCGATTACTTCCCAAGAGACCCAGTACTTC. The V call is TRBV15, the J call TRBJ2-5; 10 bases agree with TRBD2. This CDR3 has 19 amino acids. Germline-derived CDR1 and CDR2 are LNHNV and YYDKDF (reference sequence). Trimming cost V 0 bases and J 1 base; bases outside gene matches: 11.

This chain joins TRBV13 and TRBJ2-2; 8 bases line up with TRBD2. CDR3 length equals 16 residues. Per germline, CDR1 PRHDT and CDR2 FYEKMQ (reference sequence). Losses at the gene ends were 5 bases for V and 3 bases for J; bases not matched to a gene: 8. The CDR3 loop is CASSPLAGRYTGELFF. The CDR3 coding sequence is TGTGCCAGCAGCCCCTTAGCGGGGCGGTACACCGGGGAGCTGTTTTTT.

The chain recombines TRBV27 with TRBJ1-1, with no clear D. The CDR3 covers 14 residues. From germline, CDR1 is MNHEY and CDR2 SMNVEV (reference sequence). The ends were cut back, 3 bases at V and 1 base at J, with 9 bases in the middle. The CDR3 sequence is CASSFAGPNTEAFF. CDR3 bases: TGTGCCAGCAGTTTTGCGGGCCCGAACACTGAAGCTTTCTTT.

This chain uses TRBV6-6 with TRBJ2-2; D call uncertain. Trimming took off 6 bases at V and 3 bases at J, with 14 bases between the two ends. The germline V gene encodes CDR1 MNHNY and CDR2 SVGAGI (reference sequence). CDR3 length: 15 amino acids. CDR3 nucleotides: TGTGCCAGCAGCCAATCGGGTTGGTACACCGGGGAGCTGTTTTTT. It encodes CASSQSGWYTGELFF.

V and J are TRBV28 and TRBJ2-7, with D perhaps matching TRBD1 (6 bases). The CDR3 runs 14 residues. From germline, CDR1 is MDHEN and CDR2 SYDVKM. Between the trimmed V and J ends, which lost 2 bases and 2 bases, there was a span of 10 bases. This CDR3 reads CASSLPGHPYEQYF. As DNA, the CDR3 is TGTGCCAGCAGTTTACCGGGACATCCCTACGAGCAGTACTTC.

This chain connects TRBV7-9 to TRBJ2-7; a weak D match, TRBD1 (5 bases). Germline CDR1 SEHNR, CDR2 FQNEAQ (reference sequence). V lost 8 bases and J lost 3, with 17 bases in between. The CDR3 spans 14 residues. The CDR3 loop reads CASLPAGQGYEQYF. The CDR3 nucleotides read TGTGCCAGCCTCCCAGCAGGGCAGGGCTACGAGCAGTACTTC.

This rearrangement joins TRBV11-2 to TRBJ2-7, with a tentative D call TRBD2 (6 bases). The CDR3 is 17 amino acids. Per germline, CDR1 SGHAT and CDR2 FQNNGV. V was shortened by 3 bases and J by 3 bases, with 21 bases between the two germline ends. The CDR3 nucleotides are TGTGCCAGCAGCTTGGGTGCTGGGCCTAGCGAAGACTACGAGCAGTACTTC. It is translated as CASSLGAGPSEDYEQYF.

The genes are TRBV29-1 and TRBJ2-3, with 7 bases that match TRBD1. J was trimmed by 2 bases and V by 5 bases; bases with no gene match: 7. Germline values: CDR1 SQVTM, CDR2 ANQGSEA. The CDR3 is 14 residues long. The CDR3 sequence is CSVTSGQPTDTQYF. Here the CDR3 DNA reads TGCAGCGTTACTTCGGGACAGCCCACAGATACGCAGTATTTT.

J is TRBJ2-3 and V is TRBV5-4, with TRBD2 matching 12 bases. V was clipped by 4 bases and J by 1 base; unmatched bases: 10. The V gene's germline CDR1 is SGHNT and CDR2 YYREEE (reference sequence). The CDR3 extends over 18 amino acids. The CDR3 DNA sequence: TGTGCCAGCAGCCAAGTCCTAGCGGGAGGGCCCCGCACAGATACGCAGTATTTT. Amino acids: CASSQVLAGGPRTDTQYF.

V gene TRBV7-8 combines with J gene TRBJ2-3; 9 bases map to TRBD2. This CDR3 has 15 amino acids. J was trimmed by 3 bases and V by 5 bases; bases with no gene match: 6. The V gene's germline CDR1 is SGHVS and CDR2 FQNEAQ. Written as DNA, the CDR3 is TGTGCCAGCAGCCAAGGAACTAGCGGGACAGATACGCAGTATTTT. As protein: CASSQGTSGTDTQYF.

The chain links TRBV4-3 to TRBJ2-6, with 15 bases aligning to TRBD2. The germline V gene has CDR1 LGHNA and CDR2 YSLEER. This CDR3 comprises 22 residues. J gave up 0 bases and V 0 bases, and 9 bases lay outside the gene matches. The CDR3 DNA reads as TGCGCCAGCAGCCAAGATCTCTGGACTAGCGGGAGGGCCTACTCTGGGGCCAACGTCCTGACTTTC. This sequence encodes CASSQDLWTSGRAYSGANVLTF.

The chain carries TRBV27 and TRBJ2-7; a possible D gene is TRBD1 (5 bases). The CDR3 extends over 14 amino acids. Deletions cut 2 bases from V and 2 bases from J, with 10 bases between. Germline lookup yields CDR1 MNHEY and CDR2 SMNVEV (reference sequence). CDR3 in amino acids: CASSLDGQAYEQYF. The CDR3 nucleotides read TGTGCCAGCAGTTTAGACGGACAAGCCTACGAGCAGTACTTC.

The chain joins TRBV27 to TRBJ2-6; no reliable D call. Per germline, CDR1 MNHEY and CDR2 SMNVEV (reference sequence). This CDR3 region has 13 residues. Trimming removed 6 bases at V and 0 bases at J, with 3 bases between. DNA for the CDR3: TGTGCCAGCAGGCCCTCTGGGGCCAACGTCCTGACTTTC. Translating it yields CASRPSGANVLTF.